Below are 5 T cell receptor beta chains sequenced from a single sample in a study of CD8+CD57+ T cells in acquired aplastic anemia. TCR beta VDJ combinations and CDR3 sequences were profiled from genomic DNA. One entry per CDR3 protein, called by TCRdb with MiXCR from the reads. The sample lists 200,000 or so distinct CDR3 sequences, over 55% occurring once. The authors sequenced patients whose flow cytometry had shown CD8+CD57+ cell expansion. Input material: sorted CD4+, CD8+, or CD8+CD57+ T cells (not recorded which) from PBMCs. All receptors come from a human donor with aplastic anemia.

The table lists this clonotype with a count of one. The chain couples TRBV20-1 to TRBJ1-5; D is possibly TRBD1 (5 bases). This CDR3 region has 15 residues. CDR1 is DFQATT and CDR2 is SNEGSKA in the germline V gene (reference sequence). Trimming shortened V by 0 bases and J by 3 bases, and 12 bases separated the two germline ends. The CDR3 bases are TGCAGTGCTAGAGAGGCCGGGGGTCTCAATCAGCCCCAGCATTTT. Translating gives CSAREAGGLNQPQHF.

This clonotype has ten or more counts. CDR3 protein: CASSGDGSGANVLTF. The CDR3 DNA reads TGTGCCAGCAGCGGGGACGGCTCTGGGGCCAACGTCCTGACTTTC. The chain is built from TRBV6-4 and TRBJ2-6, with D perhaps given as TRBD1 or TRBD2 (5 bases each). The CDR3 loop spans 15 amino acids. Between the trimmed V and J ends, which lost 6 bases and 0 bases, there was a span of 9 bases. CDR1 and CDR2 (germline): MRHNA, SNTAGT.

The chain links TRBV9 to TRBJ1-2; D is unresolved. Germline CDR1 is SGDLS and CDR2 is YYNGEE. Trimming stripped 0 bases from V and 5 bases from J, with 14 bases between. The CDR3 spans 15 residues. The chain's CDR3 is CASSVATEANYGYTF. The CDR3, as DNA: TGTGCCAGCAGCGTAGCTACCGAGGCCAATTATGGCTACACCTTC.

The J gene is TRBJ1-1, the V gene TRBV7-8; D is unclear. Trimming stripped 4 bases from V and 0 bases from J, with 6 bases between. Germline CDR1 SGHVS, CDR2 FQNEAQ. The CDR3 contains 13 residues. CDR3 region: CASSSLMNTEAFF. CDR3 DNA: TGTGCCAGCAGCTCCCTGATGAACACTGAAGCTTTCTTT.

The chain joins TRBV19 to TRBJ1-2; D is possibly TRBD1 (5 bases). The V end was cut by 0 bases, the J end by 4 bases, with 6 bases between. Germline V gene sequence: CDR1 LNHDA, CDR2 SQIVND (reference sequence). The CDR3 has 13 amino acids. In DNA form, the CDR3 reads TGTGCCAGTAGTATAGACAGGGTCTATGGCTACACCTTC. It specifies CASSIDRVYGYTF.